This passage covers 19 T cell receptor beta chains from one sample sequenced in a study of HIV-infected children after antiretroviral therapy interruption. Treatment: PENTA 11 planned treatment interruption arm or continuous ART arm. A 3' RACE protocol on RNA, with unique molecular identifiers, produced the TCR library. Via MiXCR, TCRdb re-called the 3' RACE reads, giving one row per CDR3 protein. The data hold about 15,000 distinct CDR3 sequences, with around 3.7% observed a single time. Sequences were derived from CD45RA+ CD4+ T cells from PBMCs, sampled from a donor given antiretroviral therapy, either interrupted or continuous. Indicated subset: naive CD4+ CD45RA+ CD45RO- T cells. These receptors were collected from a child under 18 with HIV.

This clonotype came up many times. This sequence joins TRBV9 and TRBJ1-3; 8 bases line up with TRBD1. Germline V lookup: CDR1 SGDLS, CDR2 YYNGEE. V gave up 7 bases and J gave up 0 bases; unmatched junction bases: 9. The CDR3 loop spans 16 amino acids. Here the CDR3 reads CASGGTGSFSGNTIYF. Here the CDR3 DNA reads TGTGCCAGCGGGGGGACAGGCTCATTCTCTGGAAACACCATATATTTT.

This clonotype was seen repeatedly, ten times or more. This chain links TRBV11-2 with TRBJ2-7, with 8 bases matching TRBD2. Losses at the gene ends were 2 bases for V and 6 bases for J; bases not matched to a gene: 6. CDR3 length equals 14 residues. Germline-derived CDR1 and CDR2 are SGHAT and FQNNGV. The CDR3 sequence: CASSLNGGASEQYF. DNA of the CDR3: TGTGCCAGCAGCTTAAACGGGGGGGCCTCCGAGCAGTACTTC.

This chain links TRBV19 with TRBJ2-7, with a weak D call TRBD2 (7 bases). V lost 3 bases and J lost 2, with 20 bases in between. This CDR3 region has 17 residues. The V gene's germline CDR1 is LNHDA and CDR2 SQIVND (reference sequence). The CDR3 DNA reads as TGTGCCAGTAGTATCCGGGGGGCCCGATCTACCCCCTACGAGCAGTACTTC. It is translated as CASSIRGARSTPYEQYF.

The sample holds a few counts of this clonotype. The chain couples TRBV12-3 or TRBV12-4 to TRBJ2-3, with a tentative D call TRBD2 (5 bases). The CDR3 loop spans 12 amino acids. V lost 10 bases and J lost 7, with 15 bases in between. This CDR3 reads CATGERTHTQYF. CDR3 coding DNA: TGTGCCACCGGGGAGAGGACGCATACGCAGTATTTT.

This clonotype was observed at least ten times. The CDR3 DNA sequence: TGTGCCAGTAGTATAGCGGGCTCCCCCTTGAGCTCCTACAATGAGCAGTTCTTC. Translated: CASSIAGSPLSSYNEQFF. This chain links TRBV19 with TRBJ2-1; D not resolved. In germline, CDR1 is LNHDA, CDR2 SQIVND (reference sequence). The CDR3 is made up of 18 amino acids. The germline V and J ends were trimmed by 1 base and 0 bases, with 16 bases remaining between them.

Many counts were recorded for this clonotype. CDR3: CASSPREGVAFF. The CDR3 DNA is TGCGCCAGCAGCCCCCGGGAGGGGGTTGCTTTCTTT. The V gene is TRBV5-1, the J gene TRBJ1-1; possible D gene TRBD1, 6 bases. V was trimmed by 4 bases and J by 11 bases, leaving 15 bases between them. CDR3 length: 12 residues. The germline gives CDR1 SGHRS, CDR2 YFSETQ.

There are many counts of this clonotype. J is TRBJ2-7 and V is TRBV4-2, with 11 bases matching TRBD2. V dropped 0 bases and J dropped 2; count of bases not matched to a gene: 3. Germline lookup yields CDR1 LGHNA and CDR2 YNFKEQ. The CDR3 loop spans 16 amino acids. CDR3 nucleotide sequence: TGTGCCAGCAGCCAAGATTTAGCGGGGGGGACCTACGAGCAGTACTTC. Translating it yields CASSQDLAGGTYEQYF.

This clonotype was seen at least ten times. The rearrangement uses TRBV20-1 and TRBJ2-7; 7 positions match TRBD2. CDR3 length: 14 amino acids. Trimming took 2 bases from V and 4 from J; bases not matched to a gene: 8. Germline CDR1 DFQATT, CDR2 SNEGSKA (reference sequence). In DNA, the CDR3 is TGCAGTGCTAGACTGGGAGGGGTTAAGTACGAGCAGTACTTC. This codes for CSARLGGVKYEQYF.

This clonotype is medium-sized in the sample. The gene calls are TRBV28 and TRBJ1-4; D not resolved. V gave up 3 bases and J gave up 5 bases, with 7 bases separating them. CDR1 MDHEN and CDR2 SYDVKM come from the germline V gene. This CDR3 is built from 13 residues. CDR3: CASSLRQNEKLFF. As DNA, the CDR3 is TGTGCCAGCAGTTTGCGGCAGAATGAAAAACTGTTTTTT.

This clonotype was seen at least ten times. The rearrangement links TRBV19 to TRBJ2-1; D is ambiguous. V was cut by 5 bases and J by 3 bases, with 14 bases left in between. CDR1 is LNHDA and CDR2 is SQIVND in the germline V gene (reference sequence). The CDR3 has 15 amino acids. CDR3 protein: CASSRIPGGYNEQFF. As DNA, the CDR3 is TGTGCCAGTAGTCGGATCCCGGGTGGCTACAATGAGCAGTTCTTC.

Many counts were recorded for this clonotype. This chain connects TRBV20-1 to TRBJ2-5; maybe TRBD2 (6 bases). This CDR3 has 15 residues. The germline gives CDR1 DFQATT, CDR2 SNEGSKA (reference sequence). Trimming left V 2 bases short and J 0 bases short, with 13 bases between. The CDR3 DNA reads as TGCAGTGCTAGACAAGGGGCGGGGAACCAAGAGACCCAGTACTTC. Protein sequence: CSARQGAGNQETQYF.

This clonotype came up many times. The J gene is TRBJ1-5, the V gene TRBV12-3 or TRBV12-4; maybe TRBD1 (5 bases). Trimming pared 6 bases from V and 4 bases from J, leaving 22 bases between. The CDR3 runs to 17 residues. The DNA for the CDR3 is TGTGCCAGCAGATTCGCCTCCTTCATGGAGGGGAATCAGCCCCAGCATTTT. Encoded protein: CASRFASFMEGNQPQHF.

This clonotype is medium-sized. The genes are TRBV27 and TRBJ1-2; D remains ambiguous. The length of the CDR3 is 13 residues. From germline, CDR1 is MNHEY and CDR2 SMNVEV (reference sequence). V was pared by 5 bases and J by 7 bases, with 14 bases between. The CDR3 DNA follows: TGTGCCAGCAGTCTTGTAGGGCGGGGTGGCTACACCTTC. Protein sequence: CASSLVGRGGYTF.

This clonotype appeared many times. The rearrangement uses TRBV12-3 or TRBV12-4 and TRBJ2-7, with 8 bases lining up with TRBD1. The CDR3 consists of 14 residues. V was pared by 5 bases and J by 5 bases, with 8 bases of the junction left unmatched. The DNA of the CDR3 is TGTGCCAGCAGTCGCCGGGACAGGTGGGACGAGCAGTACTTC. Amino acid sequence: CASSRRDRWDEQYF.

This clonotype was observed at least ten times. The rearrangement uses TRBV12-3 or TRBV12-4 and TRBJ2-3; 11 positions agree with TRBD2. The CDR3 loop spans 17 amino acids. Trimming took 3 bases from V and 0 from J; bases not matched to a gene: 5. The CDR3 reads CASSFASGGISTDTQYF. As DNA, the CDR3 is TGTGCCAGCAGTTTCGCTAGCGGGGGGATCAGCACAGATACGCAGTATTTT.

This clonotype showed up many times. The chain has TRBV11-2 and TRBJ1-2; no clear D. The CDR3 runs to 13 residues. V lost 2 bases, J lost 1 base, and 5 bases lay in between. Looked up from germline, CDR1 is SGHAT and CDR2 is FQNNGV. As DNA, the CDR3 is TGTGCCAGCAGCTTACAGTTTAACTATGGCTACACCTTC. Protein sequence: CASSLQFNYGYTF.

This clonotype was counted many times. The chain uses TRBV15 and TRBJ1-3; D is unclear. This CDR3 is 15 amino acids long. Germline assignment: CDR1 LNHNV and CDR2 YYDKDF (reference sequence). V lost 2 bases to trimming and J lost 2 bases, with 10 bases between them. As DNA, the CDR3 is TGTGCCACCAGCAGACCCCCTGGAGCTGGAAACACCATATATTTT. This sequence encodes CATSRPPGAGNTIYF.

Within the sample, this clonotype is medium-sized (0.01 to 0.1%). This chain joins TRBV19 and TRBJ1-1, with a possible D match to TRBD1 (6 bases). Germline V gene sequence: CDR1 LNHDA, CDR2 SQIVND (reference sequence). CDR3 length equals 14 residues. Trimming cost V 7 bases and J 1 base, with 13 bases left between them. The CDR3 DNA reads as TGTGCCAGTACCGTACAGGGCGGGAACACTGAAGCTTTCTTT. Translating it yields CASTVQGGNTEAFF.

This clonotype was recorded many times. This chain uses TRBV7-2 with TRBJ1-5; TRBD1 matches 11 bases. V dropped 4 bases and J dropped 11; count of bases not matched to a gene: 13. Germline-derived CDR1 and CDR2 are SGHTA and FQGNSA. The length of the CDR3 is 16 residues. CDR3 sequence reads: CASSSVTGTGGQSQHF. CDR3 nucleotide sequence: TGTGCCAGCAGCTCTGTTACCGGGACAGGGGGGCAATCCCAGCATTTT.